This entry describes one T cell receptor beta chain. Its antigen is unknown. TCRdb keeps only in-frame clones here, not all; method: immunoSEQ multiplex PCR. The sample holds roughly 400,000 clones, about 92% seen once. These data belong to a study of Ad26.COV2.S vaccination and SARS-CoV-2 variants. Whole-study findings and limits: Measures of TCR breadth and depth may have fallen short of total T cell responses.

CDR1 is MRHNA and CDR2 is SNTAGT in the germline V gene. Trimming removed 4 bases from V and 0 bases from J; junction bases left unmatched: 5. This CDR3 has 15 residues. Treatment noted: around 19 received Ad26.COV2.S at low or high dose, single or two shots; 5 received placebo; per-sample allocation not given. Day 63 after the first vaccine or placebo injection was the time point for sampling. The specimen comprised peripheral blood, sampled in a trial of Ad26.COV2.S vaccine versus placebo. The chain links TRBV6-4 to TRBJ1-2; 7 bases match TRBD1. This sequence originates from a person between 18 and 65 years old who received the Ad26.COV2.S COVID-19 vaccine or a placebo. The CDR3 sequence is CASSATGQTNYGYTF. For the CDR3, the DNA is TGTGCCAGCAGTGCTACGGGACAGACTAACTATGGCTACACCTTC.